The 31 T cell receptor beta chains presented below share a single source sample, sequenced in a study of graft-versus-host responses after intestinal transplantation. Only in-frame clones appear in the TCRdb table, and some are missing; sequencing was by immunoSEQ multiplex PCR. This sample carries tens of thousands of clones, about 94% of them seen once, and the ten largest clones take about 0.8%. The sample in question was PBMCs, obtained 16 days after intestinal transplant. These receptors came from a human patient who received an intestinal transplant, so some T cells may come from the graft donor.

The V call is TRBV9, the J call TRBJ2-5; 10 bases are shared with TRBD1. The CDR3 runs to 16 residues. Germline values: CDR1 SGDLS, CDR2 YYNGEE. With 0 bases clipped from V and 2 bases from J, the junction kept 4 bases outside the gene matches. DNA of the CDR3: TGTGCCAGCAGCGTAGGCGGGGACAGGGGACAAGAGACCCAGTACTTC. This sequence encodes CASSVGGDRGQETQYF.

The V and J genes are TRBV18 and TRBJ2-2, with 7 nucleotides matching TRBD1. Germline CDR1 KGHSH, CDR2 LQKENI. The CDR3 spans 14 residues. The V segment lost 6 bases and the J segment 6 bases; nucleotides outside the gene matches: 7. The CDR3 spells CASSNVGTAGELFF. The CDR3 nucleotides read TGTGCCAGCTCCAATGTGGGGACAGCCGGGGAGCTGTTTTTT. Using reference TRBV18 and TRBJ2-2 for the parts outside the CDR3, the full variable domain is NAGVMQNPRHLVRRRGQEARLRCSPMKGHSHVYWYRQLPEEGLKFMVYLQKENIIDESGMPKERFSAEFPKEGPSILRIQQVVRGDSAAYFCASSNVGTAGELFFGEGSRLTVL.

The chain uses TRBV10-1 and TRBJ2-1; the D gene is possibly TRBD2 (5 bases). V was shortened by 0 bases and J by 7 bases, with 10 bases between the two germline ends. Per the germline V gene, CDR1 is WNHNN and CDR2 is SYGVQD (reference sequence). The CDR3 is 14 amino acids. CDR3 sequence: CASSESMVANEQFF. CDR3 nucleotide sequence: TGCGCCAGCAGTGAGTCTATGGTAGCGAATGAGCAGTTCTTC.

The CDR3 DNA reads as TGTGCCAGCAGCTTACTTTTAGATACGCAGTATTTT. Translating gives CASSLLLDTQYF. The V gene is TRBV7-9, the J gene TRBJ2-3; D unclear. Germline CDR1 is SEHNR and CDR2 is FQNEAQ (reference sequence). CDR3 length equals 12 residues. V dropped 2 bases and J dropped 5 bases, with 5 bases sitting between them.

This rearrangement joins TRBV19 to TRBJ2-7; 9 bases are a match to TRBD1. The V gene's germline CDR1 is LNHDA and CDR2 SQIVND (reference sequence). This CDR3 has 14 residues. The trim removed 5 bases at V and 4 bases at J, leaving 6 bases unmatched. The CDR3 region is CASSGTGMGYEQYF. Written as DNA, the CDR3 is TGTGCCAGTAGTGGGACAGGGATGGGATACGAGCAGTACTTC.

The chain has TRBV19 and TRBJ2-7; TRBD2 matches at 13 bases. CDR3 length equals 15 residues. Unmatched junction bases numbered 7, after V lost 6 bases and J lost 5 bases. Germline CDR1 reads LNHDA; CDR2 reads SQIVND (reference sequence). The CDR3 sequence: CASSTTSGRSHEQYF. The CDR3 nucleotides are TGTGCCAGTAGCACGACTAGCGGGAGGTCACACGAGCAGTACTTC.

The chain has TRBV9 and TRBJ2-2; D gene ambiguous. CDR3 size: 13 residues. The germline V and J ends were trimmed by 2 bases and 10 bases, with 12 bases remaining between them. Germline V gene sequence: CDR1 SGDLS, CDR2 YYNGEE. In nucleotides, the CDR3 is TGTGCCAGCAGCGTTCTCCCGTCCGAGGAGCTGTTTTTT. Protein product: CASSVLPSEELFF.

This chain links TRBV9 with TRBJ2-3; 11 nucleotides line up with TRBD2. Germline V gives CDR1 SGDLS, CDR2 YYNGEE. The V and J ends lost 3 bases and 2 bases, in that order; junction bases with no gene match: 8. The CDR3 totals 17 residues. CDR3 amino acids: CASSAYSGRAPTDTQYF. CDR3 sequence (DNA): TGTGCCAGCAGCGCGTATAGCGGGAGGGCCCCCACAGATACGCAGTATTTT.

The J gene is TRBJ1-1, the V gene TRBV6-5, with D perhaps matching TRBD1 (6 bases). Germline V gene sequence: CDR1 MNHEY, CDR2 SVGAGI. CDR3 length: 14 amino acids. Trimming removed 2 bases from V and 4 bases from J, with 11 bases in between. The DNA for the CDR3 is TGTGCCAGCAGTTACCCAGGGGAAGGCACTGAAGCTTTCTTT. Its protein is CASSYPGEGTEAFF.

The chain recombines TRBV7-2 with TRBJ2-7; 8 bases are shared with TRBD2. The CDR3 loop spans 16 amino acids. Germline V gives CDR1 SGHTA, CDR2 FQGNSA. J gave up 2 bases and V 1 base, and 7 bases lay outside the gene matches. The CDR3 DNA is TGTGCCAGCAGCTTAGAGGCTAGCGGGCCTACCTACGAGCAGTACTTC. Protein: CASSLEASGPTYEQYF.

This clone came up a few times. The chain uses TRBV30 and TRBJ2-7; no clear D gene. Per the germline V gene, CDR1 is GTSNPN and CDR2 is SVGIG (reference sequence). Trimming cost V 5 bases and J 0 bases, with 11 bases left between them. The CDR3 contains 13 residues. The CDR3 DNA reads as TGTGCCTGGGGTGACGGCAACTCCTACGAGCAGTACTTC. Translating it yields CAWGDGNSYEQYF.

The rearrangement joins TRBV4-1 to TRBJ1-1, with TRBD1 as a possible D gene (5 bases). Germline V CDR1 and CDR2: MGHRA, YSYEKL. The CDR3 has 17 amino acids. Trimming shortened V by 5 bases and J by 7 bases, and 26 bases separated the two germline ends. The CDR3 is CASSRGGTADFIDEAFF. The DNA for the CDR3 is TGCGCCAGCAGCAGGGGAGGGACCGCTGATTTTATTGATGAAGCTTTCTTT.

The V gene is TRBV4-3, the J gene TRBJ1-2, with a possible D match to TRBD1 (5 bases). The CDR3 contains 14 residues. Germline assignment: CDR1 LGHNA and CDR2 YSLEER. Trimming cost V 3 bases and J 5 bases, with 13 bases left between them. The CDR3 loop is CASSQARAGYGYTF. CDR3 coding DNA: TGCGCCAGCAGCCAGGCCAGGGCTGGGTATGGCTACACCTTC.

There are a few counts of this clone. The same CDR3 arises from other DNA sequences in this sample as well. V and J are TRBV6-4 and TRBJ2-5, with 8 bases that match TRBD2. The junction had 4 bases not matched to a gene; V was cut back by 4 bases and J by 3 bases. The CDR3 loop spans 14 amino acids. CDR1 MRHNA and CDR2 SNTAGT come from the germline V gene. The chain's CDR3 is CASSARAGEETQYF. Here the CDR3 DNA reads TGTGCCAGCAGTGCTCGAGCGGGAGAAGAGACCCAGTACTTC.

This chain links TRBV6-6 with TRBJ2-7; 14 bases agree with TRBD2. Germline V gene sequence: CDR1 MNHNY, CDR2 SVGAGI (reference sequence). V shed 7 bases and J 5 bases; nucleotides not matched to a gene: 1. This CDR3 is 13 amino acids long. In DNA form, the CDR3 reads TGTGCCAGCACGGGACTAGCGGGAGACGAGCAGTACTTC. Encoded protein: CASTGLAGDEQYF.

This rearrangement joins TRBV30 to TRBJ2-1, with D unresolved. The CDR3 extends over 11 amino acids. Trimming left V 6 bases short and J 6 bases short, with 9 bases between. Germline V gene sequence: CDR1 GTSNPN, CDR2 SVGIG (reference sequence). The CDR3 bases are TGTGCCTGTCAGGTTGGCAATGAGCAGTTCTTC. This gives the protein CACQVGNEQFF.

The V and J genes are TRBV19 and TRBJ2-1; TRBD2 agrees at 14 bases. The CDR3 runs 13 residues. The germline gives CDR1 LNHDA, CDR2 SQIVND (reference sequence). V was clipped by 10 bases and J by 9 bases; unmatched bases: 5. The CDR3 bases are TGTGCCACCTCCGGGACTAGCGGGAGTGAGCAGTTCTTC. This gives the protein CATSGTSGSEQFF. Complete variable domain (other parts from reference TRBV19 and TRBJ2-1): DGGITQSPKYLFRKEGQNVTLSCEQNLNHDAMYWYRQDPGQGLRLIYYSQIVNDFQKGDIAEGYSVSREKKESFPLTVTSAQKNPTAFYLCATSGTSGSEQFFGPGTRLTVL.

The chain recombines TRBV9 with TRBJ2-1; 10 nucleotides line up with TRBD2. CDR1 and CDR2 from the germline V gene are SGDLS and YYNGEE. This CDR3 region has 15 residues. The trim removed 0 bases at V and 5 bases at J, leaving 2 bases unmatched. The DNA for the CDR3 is TGTGCCAGCAGCGTAGATGGACTAGCGGACAATGAGCAGTTCTTC. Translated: CASSVDGLADNEQFF.

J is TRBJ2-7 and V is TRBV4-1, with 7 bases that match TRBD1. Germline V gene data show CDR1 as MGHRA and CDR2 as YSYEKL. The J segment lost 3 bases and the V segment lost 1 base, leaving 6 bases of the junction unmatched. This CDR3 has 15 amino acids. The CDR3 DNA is TGCGCCAGCAGCCAAGTTTGGGCAGGGGGCTACGAGCAGTACTTC. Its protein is CASSQVWAGGYEQYF.

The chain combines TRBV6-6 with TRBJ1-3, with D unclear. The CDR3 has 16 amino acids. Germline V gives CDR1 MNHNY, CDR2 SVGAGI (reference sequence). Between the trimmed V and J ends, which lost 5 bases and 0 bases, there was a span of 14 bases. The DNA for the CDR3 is TGTGCCAGCAGTCCCCCCCCCAGGACCTCTGGAAACACCATATATTTT. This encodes CASSPPPRTSGNTIYF.

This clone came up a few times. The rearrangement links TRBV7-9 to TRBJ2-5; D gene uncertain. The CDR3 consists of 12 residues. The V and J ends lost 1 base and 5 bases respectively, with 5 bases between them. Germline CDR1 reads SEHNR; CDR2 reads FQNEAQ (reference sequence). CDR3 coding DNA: TGTGCCAGCAGCTTAGAGGTGGAGACCCAGTACTTC. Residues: CASSLEVETQYF.

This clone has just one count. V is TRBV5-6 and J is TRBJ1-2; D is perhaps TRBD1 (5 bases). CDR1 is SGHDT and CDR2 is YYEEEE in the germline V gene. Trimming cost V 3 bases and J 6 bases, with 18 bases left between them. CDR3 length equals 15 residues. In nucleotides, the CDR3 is TGTGCCAGCAGCTCAGTCGGTAGGGGCGTAGATGGCTACACCTTC. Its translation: CASSSVGRGVDGYTF.

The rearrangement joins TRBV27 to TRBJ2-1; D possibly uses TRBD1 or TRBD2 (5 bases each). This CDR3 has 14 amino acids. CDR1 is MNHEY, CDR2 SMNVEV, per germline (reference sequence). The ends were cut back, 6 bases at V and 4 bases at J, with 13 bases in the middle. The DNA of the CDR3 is TGTGCCAGCAGACTAGGGGACCTGTACAATGAGCAGTTCTTC. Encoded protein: CASRLGDLYNEQFF.

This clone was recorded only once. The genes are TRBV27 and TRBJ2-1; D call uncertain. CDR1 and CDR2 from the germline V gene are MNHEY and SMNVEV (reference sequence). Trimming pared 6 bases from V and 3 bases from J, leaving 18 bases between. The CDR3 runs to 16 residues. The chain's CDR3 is CASRLRAASNYNEQFF. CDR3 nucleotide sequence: TGTGCCAGCAGACTTCGGGCGGCGTCGAACTACAATGAGCAGTTCTTC.

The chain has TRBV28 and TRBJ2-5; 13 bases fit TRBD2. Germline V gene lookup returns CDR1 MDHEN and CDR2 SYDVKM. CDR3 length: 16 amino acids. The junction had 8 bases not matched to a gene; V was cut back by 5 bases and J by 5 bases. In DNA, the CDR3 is TGTGCCAGCAGTGGACTAGCGGGAGAATCCAGGGAGACCCAGTACTTC. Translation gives CASSGLAGESRETQYF.

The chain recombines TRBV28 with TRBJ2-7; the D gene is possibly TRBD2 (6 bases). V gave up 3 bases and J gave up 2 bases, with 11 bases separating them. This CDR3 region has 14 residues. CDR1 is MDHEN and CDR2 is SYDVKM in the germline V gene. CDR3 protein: CASSFAGNPYEQYF. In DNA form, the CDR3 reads TGTGCCAGCAGTTTTGCGGGGAATCCCTACGAGCAGTACTTC.

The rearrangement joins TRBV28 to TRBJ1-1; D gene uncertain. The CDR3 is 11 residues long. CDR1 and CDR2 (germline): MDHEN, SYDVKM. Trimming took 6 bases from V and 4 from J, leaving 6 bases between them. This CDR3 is CASRTFTEAFF. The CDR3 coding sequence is TGTGCCAGCAGGACTTTCACTGAAGCTTTCTTT.

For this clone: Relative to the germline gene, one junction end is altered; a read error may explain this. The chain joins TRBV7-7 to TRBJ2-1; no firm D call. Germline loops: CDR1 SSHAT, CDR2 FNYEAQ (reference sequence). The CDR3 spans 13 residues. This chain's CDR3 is CASSSPLTNEQFF. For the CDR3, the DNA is TGTGCTAGCAGCTCCCCATTGACTAATGAGCAGTTCTTC.

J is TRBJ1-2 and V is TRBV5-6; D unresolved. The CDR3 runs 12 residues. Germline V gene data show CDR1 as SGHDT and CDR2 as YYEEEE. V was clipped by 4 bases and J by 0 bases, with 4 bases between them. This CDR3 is CASSASNYGYTF. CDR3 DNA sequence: TGTGCCAGCAGCGCATCTAACTATGGCTACACCTTC. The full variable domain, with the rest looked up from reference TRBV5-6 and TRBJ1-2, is DAGVTQSPTHLIKTRGQQVTLRCSPKSGHDTVSWYQQALGQGPQFIFQYYEEEERQRGNFPDRFSGHQFPNYSSELNVNALLLGDSALYLCASSASNYGYTFGSGTRLTVV.

CDR3 coding DNA: TGCGCCAGCAGCCAAGCAGGGGCCGCATCTGGAGCTTTCTTT. Amino acid sequence: CASSQAGAASGAFF. The V gene is TRBV4-1, the J gene TRBJ1-1, with D possibly TRBD1 on 6 matching bases. There are 14 residues in the CDR3. V lost 1 base to trimming and J lost 10 bases, with 16 bases between them. The germline gives CDR1 MGHRA, CDR2 YSYEKL.

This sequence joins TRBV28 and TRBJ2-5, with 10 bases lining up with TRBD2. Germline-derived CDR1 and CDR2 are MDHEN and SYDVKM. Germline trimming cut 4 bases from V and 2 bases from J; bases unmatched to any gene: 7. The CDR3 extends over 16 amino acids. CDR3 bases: TGTGCCAGCAGTTGGCAGACGGGACTAGCGCAAGAGACCCAGTACTTC. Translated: CASSWQTGLAQETQYF. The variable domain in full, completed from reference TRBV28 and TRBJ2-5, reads DVKVTQSSRYLVKRTGEKVFLECVQDMDHENMFWYRQDPGLGLRLIYFSYDVKMKEKGDIPEGYSVSREKKERFSLILESASTNQTSMYLCASSWQTGLAQETQYFGPGTRLLVL.